This T cell receptor beta chain was captured by sequencing in a study of T cell clonality in common variable immunodeficiency. General study points: CVID patient heterogeneity limited repertoire-clinical complication correlations. CVID subjects had higher TCRbeta clonality than healthy controls, most marked in about a third.

This clone appeared many times. Its antigen is unidentified. Read data end 3 residues before the CDR3 end; the end is taken from the germline J gene. Profiled with immunoSEQ multiplex PCR; TCRdb holds only in-frame clones, not every one. The specimen has some 28,000 clones, none found just once. The V gene's germline CDR1 is LNHDA and CDR2 SQIVND (reference sequence). This CDR3 comprises 12 residues. Trimming took 6 bases from V and 5 from J, leaving 10 bases between them. Patients and controls were mostly of Caucasian heritage. Heparinized whole blood, about 5 to 8.5 ml, came from each donor. The chain carries TRBV19 and TRBJ2-5, with D possibly matching TRBD1 (6 bases). The source is a person aged 18-70 years in good health. Sequencing was performed on peripheral blood mononuclear cells. The CDR3 spells CASSQDSETQYF. The DNA read from the CDR3 is TGTGCCAGTAGCCAGGACAGTGAGACC.